This TCR beta chain was profiled in a study of T cell responses to AZD1222 COVID-19 vaccine. Study-level information: Doses given second, at about 4 or about 12 weeks, were pooled. Study-level points and caveats: Following two doses of AZD1222, Spike-specific TCR breadth and depth rose. Reports say nearly half of spike-specific TCRs go after unmutated variant regions. Baseline antibody screening turned up just a handful of seropositive AZD1222 recipients.

As concerns this clone: Its antigen is still unknown.

The CDR3 has 15 residues. The germline V gene has CDR1 SGHNT and CDR2 YYREEE (reference sequence). Trimming cost V 6 bases and J 0 bases; bases outside gene matches: 6. Generated by immunoSEQ multiplex PCR, the TCRdb table keeps only in-frame clones and is missing some. Of under 200,000 clones listed, 91% are singletons. This sequence joins TRBV5-4 and TRBJ1-3, with 7 bases matching TRBD1. The sequenced sample was peripheral blood, obtained on day 0 of AZD1222 vaccination. The TCR sequence derives from an adult in good health. The CDR3 here is CASTQGGFSGNTIYF. In nucleotides, the CDR3 is TGTGCCAGCACCCAGGGGGGGTTCTCTGGAAACACCATATATTTT.